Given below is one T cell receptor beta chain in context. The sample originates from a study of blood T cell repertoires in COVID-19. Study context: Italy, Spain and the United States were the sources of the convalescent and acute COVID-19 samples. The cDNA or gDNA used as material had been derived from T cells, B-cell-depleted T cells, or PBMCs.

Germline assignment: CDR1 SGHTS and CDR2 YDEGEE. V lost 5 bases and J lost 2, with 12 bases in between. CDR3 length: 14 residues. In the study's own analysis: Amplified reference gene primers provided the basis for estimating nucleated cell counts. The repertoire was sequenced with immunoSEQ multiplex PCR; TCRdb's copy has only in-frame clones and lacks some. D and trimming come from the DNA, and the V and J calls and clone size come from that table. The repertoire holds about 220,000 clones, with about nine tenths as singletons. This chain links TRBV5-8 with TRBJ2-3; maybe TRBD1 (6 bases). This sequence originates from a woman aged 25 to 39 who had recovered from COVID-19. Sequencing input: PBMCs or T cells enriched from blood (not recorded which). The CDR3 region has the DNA TGTGCCAGCAGACAGGGAATTGTCACAGATACGCAGTATTTT. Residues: CASRQGIVTDTQYF.